The clone carrying this T cell receptor beta chain was observed at least ten times. The V and J ends lost 3 bases and 3 bases respectively, with 6 bases between them. Per germline, CDR1 DFQATT and CDR2 SNEGSKA (reference sequence). The CDR3 is 11 residues long. Through a sample-barcoded 5' primer and a J-beta primer mix, a second PCR was run for about 6 to 11 cycles. TCRdb re-analysed the 5' RACE reads in MiXCR, keeping a single row per CDR3 protein. The sample yields hundreds of thousands of distinct CDR3 sequences, roughly 30% seen once. This record belongs to a study of blood T cells in healthy people across ages.

This chain links TRBV20-1 with TRBJ2-7, with D unclear. Sequences were obtained from blood. This TCR was sampled from a woman over 75 in good health. CDR3 DNA: TGCAGTGCTAGCCCCCTCTACGAGCAGTACTTC. This sequence encodes CSASPLYEQYF.